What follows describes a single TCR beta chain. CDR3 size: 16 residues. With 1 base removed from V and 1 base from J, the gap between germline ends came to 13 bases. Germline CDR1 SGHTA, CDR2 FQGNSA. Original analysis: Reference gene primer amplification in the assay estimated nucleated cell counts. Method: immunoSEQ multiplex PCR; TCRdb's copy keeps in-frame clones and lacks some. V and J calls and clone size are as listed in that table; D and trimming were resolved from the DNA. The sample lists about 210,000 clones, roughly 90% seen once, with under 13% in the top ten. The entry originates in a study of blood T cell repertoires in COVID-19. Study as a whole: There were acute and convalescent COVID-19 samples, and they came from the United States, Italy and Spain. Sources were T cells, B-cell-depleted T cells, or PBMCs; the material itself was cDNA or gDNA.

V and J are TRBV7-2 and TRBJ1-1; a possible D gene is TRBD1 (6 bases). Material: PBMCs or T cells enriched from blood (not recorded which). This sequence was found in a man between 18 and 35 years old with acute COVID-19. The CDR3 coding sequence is TGTGCCAGCAGCTTAGGGATACAGGGCAGGAACACTGAAGCTTTCTTT. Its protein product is CASSLGIQGRNTEAFF. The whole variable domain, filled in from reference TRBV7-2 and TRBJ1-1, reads GAGVSQSPSNKVTEKGKDVELRCDPISGHTALYWYRQSLGQGLEFLIYFQGNSAPDKSGLPSDRFSAERTGGSVSTLTIQRTQQEDSAVYLCASSLGIQGRNTEAFFGQGTRLTVV.